The subject of this entry is one TCR beta chain. The repertoire was sequenced with immunoSEQ multiplex PCR; TCRdb's copy has only in-frame clones and lacks some. Here the sample spans roughly 51,000 clones, approximately 94% being singletons. This sample was included in a study of T cell changes during pregnancy in multiple sclerosis. This CDR3 spans 14 amino acids. V trimming: 5 bases; J trimming: 1 base; junction bases outside the gene matches: 3. Germline V lookup: CDR1 LNHDA, CDR2 SQIVND (reference sequence). The chain employs TRBV19 and TRBJ2-7; 9 bases match TRBD2. Sequences were derived from CD8+ T cells from peripheral blood mononuclear cells, sampled before pregnancy. The TCR sequence derives from a female donor with multiple sclerosis, enrolled in a pregnancy study. Written as DNA, the CDR3 is TGTGCCAGTAGTGGAGCGGGAGGTTCCTACGAGCAGTACTTC. Its translation: CASSGAGGSYEQYF.